This T cell receptor (beta chain) was recorded in a study of monozygotic twins with inflammatory bowel disease. The template-switching step introduced UMIs that carried a 6-nucleotide sample barcode. cDNA for TCRalpha and TCRbeta was amplified by nested PCRs of roughly 17 then about 10 cycles. TCRdb re-called the 5' RACE reads and catalogs CDR3 proteins one per entry, DNA excluded. The data show about 380,000 distinct CDR3 sequences, and the top ten clones hold just over 2.5%. Findings of the study overall: Since immunosuppressive treatments differed, patient repertoires may have gained added variability.

Per germline, CDR1 SNHLY and CDR2 FYNNEI. CDR3 size: 16 residues. A remark on this clonotype: What it binds is not known.

Specimen: blood. The chain couples TRBV2 to TRBJ2-7; the TRBD1 assignment by TCRdb is unverifiable without DNA. This receptor was taken from a human donor with ulcerative colitis or Crohn's disease, or a healthy co-twin of an affected twin (not recorded which). CDR3 in amino acids: CASSELQGQKHYEQYF.